The present TCR beta chain was sequenced within a study of T cell repertoires in cytomegalovirus infection. Study information: TCR beta signatures that were public indicated CMV infection and matching HLA type.

This CDR3 has 12 residues. The V gene's germline CDR1 is GTSNPN and CDR2 SVGIG (reference sequence). V was clipped by 5 bases and J by 7 bases; unmatched bases: 7. This clonotype has only a few counts. The antigen is unknown. One entry per CDR3 protein, called by TCRdb with MiXCR from the reads. In the table there are 45,000 to 50,000 distinct CDR3 sequences, under 20% of which are singletons. The receptor's source is a human donor in good health (CMV status not recorded). Some clones in this sample may be carry-over from other donors' samples. This chain links TRBV30 with TRBJ2-7; 8 nucleotides line up with TRBD2. Here the sequenced sample was CD8+ T cells from cultured PBMCs, taken from culture after CMV antigen stimulation. CDR3 amino acids: CAWQGAGEEQYF. The DNA for the CDR3 is TGTGCCTGGCAAGGAGCGGGAGAGGAGCAGTACTTC.